This T cell receptor beta chain was identified in a study of blood T cells in healthy people across ages. Study-wide context: Capturing about one barcoded beta molecule per two T cells was achieved by template switching. General study results and limits: Changes seen in expanded clonotypes were possibly confounded by donor CMV status left unknown.

This clonotype was seen a few times. Its specificity is not known. A second about 6 to 12 cycle PCR used barcoded and J-beta primers. The template-switch adaptor, which had 12 random nucleotides, put a tag on each cDNA molecule. Paired-end reads containing CDR3 totaled no fewer than 3 million for each sample. A single record per CDR3 protein comes from TCRdb applying MiXCR to the 5' RACE reads. The top ten clones hold roughly a fifth of a sample with about a million distinct CDR3 sequences, roughly half of them seen once. Trimming at V came to 0 bases and at J to 4 bases, leaving 8 bases not matched to a gene. Looked up from germline, CDR1 is DFQATT and CDR2 is SNEGSKA (reference sequence). The CDR3 loop spans 16 amino acids.

The gene calls are TRBV20-1 and TRBJ2-1, with 8 bases matching TRBD2. The sample consisted of blood. The clonotype was recovered from a woman in her fifties or sixties in good health. This chain's CDR3 is CSARDQLAGSYNEQFF. In DNA, the CDR3 is TGCAGTGCTAGAGATCAGCTAGCGGGTTCGTACAATGAGCAGTTCTTC.